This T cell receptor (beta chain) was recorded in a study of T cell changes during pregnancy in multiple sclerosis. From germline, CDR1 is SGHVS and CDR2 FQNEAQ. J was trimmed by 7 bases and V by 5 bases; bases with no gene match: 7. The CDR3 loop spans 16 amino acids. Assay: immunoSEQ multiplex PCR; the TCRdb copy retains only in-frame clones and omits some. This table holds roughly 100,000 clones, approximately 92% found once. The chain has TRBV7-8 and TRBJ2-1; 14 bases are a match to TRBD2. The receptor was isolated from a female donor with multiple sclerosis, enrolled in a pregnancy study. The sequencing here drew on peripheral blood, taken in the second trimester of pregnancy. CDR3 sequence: CASSTGLAGGINEQFF. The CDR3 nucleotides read TGTGCCAGCAGCACCGGACTAGCGGGAGGCATTAATGAGCAGTTCTTC.